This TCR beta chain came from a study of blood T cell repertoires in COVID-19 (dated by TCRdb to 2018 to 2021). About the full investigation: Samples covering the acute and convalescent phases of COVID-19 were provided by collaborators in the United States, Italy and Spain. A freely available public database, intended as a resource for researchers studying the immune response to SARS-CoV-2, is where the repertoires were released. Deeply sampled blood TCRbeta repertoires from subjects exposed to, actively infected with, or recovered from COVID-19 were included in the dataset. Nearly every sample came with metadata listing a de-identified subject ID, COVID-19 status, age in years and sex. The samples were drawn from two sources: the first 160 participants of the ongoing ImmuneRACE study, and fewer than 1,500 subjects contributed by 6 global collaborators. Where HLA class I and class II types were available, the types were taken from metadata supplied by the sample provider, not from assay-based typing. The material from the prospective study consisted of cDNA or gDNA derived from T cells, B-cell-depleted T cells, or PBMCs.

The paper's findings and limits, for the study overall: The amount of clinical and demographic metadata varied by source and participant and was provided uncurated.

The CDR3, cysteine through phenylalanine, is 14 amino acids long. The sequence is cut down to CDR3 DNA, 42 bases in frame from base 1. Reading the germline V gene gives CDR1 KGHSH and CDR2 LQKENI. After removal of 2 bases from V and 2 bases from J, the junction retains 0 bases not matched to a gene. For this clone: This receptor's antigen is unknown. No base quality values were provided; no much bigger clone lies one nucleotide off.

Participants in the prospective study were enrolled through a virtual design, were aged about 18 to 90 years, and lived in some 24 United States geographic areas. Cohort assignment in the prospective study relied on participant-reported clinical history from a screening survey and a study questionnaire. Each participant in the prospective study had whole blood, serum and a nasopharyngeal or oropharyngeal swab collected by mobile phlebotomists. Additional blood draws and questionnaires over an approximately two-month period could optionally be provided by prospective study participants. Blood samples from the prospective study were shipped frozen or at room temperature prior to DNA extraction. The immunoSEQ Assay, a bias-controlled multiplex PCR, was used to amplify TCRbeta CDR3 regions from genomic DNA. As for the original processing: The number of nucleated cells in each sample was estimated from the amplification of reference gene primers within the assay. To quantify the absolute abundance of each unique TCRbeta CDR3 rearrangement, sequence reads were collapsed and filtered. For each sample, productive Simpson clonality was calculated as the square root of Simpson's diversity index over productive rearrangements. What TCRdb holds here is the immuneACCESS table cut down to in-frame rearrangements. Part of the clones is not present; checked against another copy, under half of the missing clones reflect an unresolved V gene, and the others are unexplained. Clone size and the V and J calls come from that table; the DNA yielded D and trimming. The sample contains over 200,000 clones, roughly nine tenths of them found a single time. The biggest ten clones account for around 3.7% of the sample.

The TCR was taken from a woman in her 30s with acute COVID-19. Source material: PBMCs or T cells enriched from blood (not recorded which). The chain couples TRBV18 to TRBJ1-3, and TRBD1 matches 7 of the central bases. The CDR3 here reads CASSPGTAGNTIYF. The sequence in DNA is TGTGCCAGCTCACCAGGGACAGCTGGAAACACCATATATTTT.